This TCR beta chain came from a study of CD8 T cells in Susac syndrome. V shed 3 bases and J shed 3 bases, with 7 bases lying between them. Germline V lookup: CDR1 SGHTA, CDR2 FQGNSA. The CDR3 extends over 13 amino acids. RNA, at about 0.45 to 1 ug, was reverse transcribed with random hexamers. TCRdb reprocessed the immunoSEQ multiplex PCR reads with MiXCR, giving one entry per CDR3 protein. The repertoire holds about 77,000 distinct CDR3 sequences, with about 92% as singletons. The TCR comes from a human donor with Susac syndrome. V and J are TRBV7-2 and TRBJ2-3, with D uncertain. What was sequenced was CD4+ T cells from PBMCs. CDR3 sequence reads: CASSFQETDTQYF. The CDR3 region has the DNA TGTGCCAGCAGCTTTCAAGAAACAGATACGCAGTATTTT.